These T cell receptor beta chains were read from a single sample in a study of blood T cell repertoires in COVID-19. Assay: immunoSEQ multiplex PCR; the TCRdb copy retains only in-frame clones and omits some. The sample lists 200,000 to 250,000 clones, about 89% occurring once. Sequenced: peripheral blood. The source of these receptors is a man aged 60 to 75 who had recovered from COVID-19. CDR3s include the opening cysteine and the closing phenylalanine or tryptophan. D genes are given only for firm matches. Not every row has a clone size; where given, it reads once, few, many or a size class.

j_gene,v_gene,d_gene,len,abundance,CDR3nt,CDR3aa
TRBJ1-6,TRBV7-9,TRBD1,15,once,TGTGCCAGCAGCCCCCGGACAGGGAGCAATTCACCCCTCCACTTT,CASSPRTGSNSPLHF
TRBJ1-2,TRBV5-4,.,13,.,TGTGCCAGCAGCTTGGACGGGAATTATGGCTACACCTTC,CASSLDGNYGYTF
TRBJ2-1,TRBV19,TRBD2,15,.,TGTGCCAGTATGAGCAGCGGGGGCTCCTACAATGAGCAGTTCTTC,CASMSSGGSYNEQFF
TRBJ2-1,TRBV7-9,TRBD2,15,once,TGTGCCAGCAGCGCGGGACTAGCGGGGGGCAATGAGCAGTTCTTC,CASSAGLAGGNEQFF
TRBJ2-5,TRBV10-3,TRBD2,13,.,TGTGCCATCAGTGGGCGGGGGCAAGAGACCCAGTACTTC,CAISGRGQETQYF
TRBJ1-6,TRBV6-5,.,14,few,TGTGCCAGCAGTTACGGTTTTAGAGATTCACCCCTCCACTTT,CASSYGFRDSPLHF
TRBJ2-5,TRBV4-1,TRBD2,16,once,TGCGCCAGCAGCCAAGAGGGACTAGCGGTCCCCGAGACCCAGTACTTC,CASSQEGLAVPETQYF
TRBJ2-1,TRBV5-1,.,14,.,TGCGCCAGCAGCCCGGGTGGTGGAGCACGGGAGCAGTTCTTC,CASSPGGGAREQFF
TRBJ2-2,TRBV7-2,TRBD1,16,.,TGTGCCAGCAGCGCCCTGGACAGGTCTAACACCGGGGAGCTGTTTTTT,CASSALDRSNTGELFF
TRBJ2-5,TRBV19,TRBD1,15,.,TGTGCCAGTACCTCGGGACAGGGCAACCAAGAGACCCAGTACTTC,CASTSGQGNQETQYF
TRBJ1-5,TRBV19,.,14,.,TGTGCCAGTAGTATCGGGGGGGTAAATCAGCCCCAGCATTTT,CASSIGGVNQPQHF
TRBJ2-3,TRBV19,TRBD2,14,.,TGTGCCAGTAAAACTAGCGGGAGCACAGATACGCAGTATTTT,CASKTSGSTDTQYF
TRBJ2-3,TRBV19,TRBD1,14,.,TGTGCCAGTACGATCAGGGGGCGCACAGATACGCAGTATTTT,CASTIRGRTDTQYF
TRBJ2-1,TRBV29-1,TRBD2,14,.,TGCAGCGTTACCGCTAGCGGTGGCCCCAATGAGCAGTTCTTC,CSVTASGGPNEQFF
TRBJ2-1,TRBV11-3,.,15,.,TGTGCCAGCAGCTTAGAGACAGGCTCCTACAATGAGCAGTTCTTC,CASSLETGSYNEQFF
TRBJ1-2,TRBV27,.,17,.,TGTGCCAGCAGTTTATCCCCACAACAGGGTGGCGGCTATGGCTACACCTTC,CASSLSPQQGGGYGYTF
TRBJ1-2,TRBV6-5,TRBD1,14,.,TGTGCCAGCAGTTACGATCAGGGGGGCTATGGCTACACCTTC,CASSYDQGGYGYTF
TRBJ1-4,TRBV18,TRBD1,14,.,TGTGCCAGCTCACCACTGACAGGGAGTGAAAAACTGTTTTTT,CASSPLTGSEKLFF
TRBJ2-1,TRBV15,TRBD1,13,.,TGTGCCACCAGCAAAGACAGGGGACATGAGCAGTTCTTC,CATSKDRGHEQFF
TRBJ1-2,TRBV6-1,.,13,.,TGTGCCAGCAGTGAAGCGTCCAGGGATGGCTACACCTTC,CASSEASRDGYTF
TRBJ2-1,TRBV7-8,TRBD2,16,.,TGTGCCAGCAGCCCGACCCCCGGACTAGCGGGGAATGAGCAGTTCTTC,CASSPTPGLAGNEQFF
TRBJ2-3,TRBV7-2,TRBD2,15,.,TGTGCCAGCAGCTGGACTAGCGGGAGTTCAGATACGCAGTATTTT,CASSWTSGSSDTQYF
TRBJ2-1,TRBV6-1,TRBD2,15,.,TGTGCCAGCAGTGAAACTAGCGGGGACTACAATGAGCAGTTCTTC,CASSETSGDYNEQFF
TRBJ1-3,TRBV3-1/TRBV3-2,TRBD1,16,few,TGTGCCAGCAGCCAAGCGGACAGGGGATCTGGAAACACCATATATTTT,CASSQADRGSGNTIYF
TRBJ1-1,TRBV6-5,TRBD1,13,.,TGTGCCAGCATCAACAGGGGGGAAGGTGAAGCTTTCTTT,CASINRGEGEAFF
TRBJ1-3,TRBV2,.,14,.,TGTGCCAGCCACGCCAGGGGCTCCGGAAACACCATATATTTT,CASHARGSGNTIYF
TRBJ2-5,TRBV7-2,TRBD2,16,.,TGTGCCAGCAGCCCAACTCGGGAGGTTATACAAGAGACCCAGTACTTC,CASSPTREVIQETQYF
TRBJ1-5,TRBV6-6,TRBD1,15,once,TGTGCCAGCAGTTACTACGACAGGGGGGGTCAGCCCCAGCATTTT,CASSYYDRGGQPQHF
TRBJ2-7,TRBV7-6,.,15,.,TGTGCCAGCAGCTTACCTCTAGTTGAAGGCGCCGAGCAGTACTTC,CASSLPLVEGAEQYF
TRBJ1-5,TRBV28,.,15,few,TGTGCCAGCAGTTTGGGGGGAGCGGGCAATCAGCCCCAGCATTTT,CASSLGGAGNQPQHF
TRBJ2-3,TRBV5-1,.,16,.,TGCGCCAGCAGCGGGGGGGCCCGCTATAGCACAGATACGCAGTATTTT,CASSGGARYSTDTQYF
TRBJ2-1,TRBV7-9,.,17,once,TGTGCCAGCAGCTTAGCGGCAAGGGGGATACAAAGTAATGAGCAGTTCTTC,CASSLAARGIQSNEQFF
TRBJ2-2,TRBV10-1,TRBD2,15,.,TGCGCCAGAACTCCTAGCGGGAGAAGTCCCGGGGAGCTGTTTTTT,CARTPSGRSPGELFF
TRBJ2-1,TRBV12-5,.,16,.,TGTGCTAGTGGTCTAACCCCTCAGGGCAGGGGACATGAGCAGTTCTTC,CASGLTPQGRGHEQFF
TRBJ1-4,TRBV6-6,.,15,.,TGTGCCAGCAGTTACTCGGGGGCCCCTAATGAAAAACTGTTTTTT,CASSYSGAPNEKLFF
TRBJ1-5,TRBV19,.,14,.,TGTGCCAGTAGTATAGGCGGGGGCTATCAGCCCCAGCATTTT,CASSIGGGYQPQHF
TRBJ2-7,TRBV9,TRBD1,15,.,TGTGCCAGCAGCAAAGGGGGGGACAGGGCCTACGAGCAGTACTTC,CASSKGGDRAYEQYF
TRBJ1-1,TRBV19,.,16,.,TGTGCCAGTAGTCCCTATCATCCCGGGGTGAACACTGAAGCTTTCTTT,CASSPYHPGVNTEAFF
TRBJ1-2,TRBV4-1,.,14,.,TGCGCCAGCAGCCGACAGCTTGAGGACTATGGCTACACCTTC,CASSRQLEDYGYTF
TRBJ2-7,TRBV24-1,.,16,.,TGTGCCACCAGTGTCCATAACGCGGGACCGCGCTACGAGCAGTACTTC,CATSVHNAGPRYEQYF
TRBJ2-2,TRBV9,.,19,.,TGTGCCAGCAGCCTCCGCGGTAGCGGAAATAGGTTGAACACCGGGGAGCTGTTTTTT,CASSLRGSGNRLNTGELFF
TRBJ1-6,TRBV5-1,TRBD1,15,.,TGCGCCAGCAGCTCCCCAGGGACAGGGAATTCACCCCTCCACTTT,CASSSPGTGNSPLHF
TRBJ1-6,TRBV6-5,.,14,few,TGTGCCAGCAGGGATACAGGGTGGGTTTCACCCCTCCACTTT,CASRDTGWVSPLHF
TRBJ1-4,TRBV11-3,.,15,.,TGTGCCAGCAGCTTAGGACCCGGTAGAGGTGAAAAACTGTTTTTT,CASSLGPGRGEKLFF
TRBJ2-3,TRBV15,.,14,.,TGTGCCACCAGCCGAGACCCGGGCACAGATACGCAGTATTTT,CATSRDPGTDTQYF
TRBJ2-3,TRBV4-2,TRBD1,17,.,TGTGCCAGCAGCTTTCTCCAGGGGGCGCGGGGCACAGATACGCAGTATTTT,CASSFLQGARGTDTQYF
TRBJ2-5,TRBV28,.,15,.,TGTGCCAGCAGTTTACTGGGGGCCCACCAAGAGACCCAGTACTTC,CASSLLGAHQETQYF
TRBJ1-5,TRBV6-5,TRBD1,13,.,TGTGCCAGCAGCTGGACAGGGTCTCAGCCCCAGCATTTT,CASSWTGSQPQHF
TRBJ2-1,TRBV29-1,.,13,.,TGCAGCGTTCCAGGGCGGAGTTACAATGAGCAGTTCTTC,CSVPGRSYNEQFF
TRBJ1-2,TRBV28,.,13,.,TGTGCCACCCAGAGTAACACAGGCTATGGCTACACCTTC,CATQSNTGYGYTF
TRBJ1-5,TRBV28,TRBD1,17,.,TGTGCCAGCAGTTTAAGGGACAGGGTAGGGAACAATCAGCCCCAGCATTTT,CASSLRDRVGNNQPQHF
TRBJ2-3,TRBV10-2,TRBD1,16,.,TGCGCCAGCAGTGAGTTAAGGACAGGGGCGACAGATACGCAGTATTTT,CASSELRTGATDTQYF
TRBJ2-7,TRBV28,.,14,.,TGTGCCAGCAGTTTAATGGAGGATCTGAGGGAGCAGTACTTC,CASSLMEDLREQYF
TRBJ2-5,TRBV2,.,17,.,TGTGCCAGCAGTCCTCTCTCGGGACTTACCCTGAGGGAGACCCAGTACTTC,CASSPLSGLTLRETQYF
TRBJ2-5,TRBV18,TRBD2,16,.,TGTGCCAGCTCCCCGGCCAGCGGGGTTTACGGTGAGACCCAGTACTTC,CASSPASGVYGETQYF
TRBJ2-7,TRBV28,.,14,.,TGTGCCAGCAGACTCCTCGGGAGTACCTACGAGCAGTACTTC,CASRLLGSTYEQYF
TRBJ1-2,TRBV6-2/TRBV6-3,.,15,.,TGTGCCAGCAGTTACCAGGACAGAAGCTTCTATGGCTACACCTTC,CASSYQDRSFYGYTF
TRBJ1-3,TRBV9,.,14,.,TGTGCCAGCAGCCCCGACTGGTCTGGAAACACCATATATTTT,CASSPDWSGNTIYF
TRBJ2-3,TRBV28,.,15,.,TGTGCCAGCAGTAGGGGGGGATATAGCACAGATACGCAGTATTTT,CASSRGGYSTDTQYF